The 15 T cell receptor beta chains below were found in one sample sequenced in a study of blood T cell repertoires in COVID-19. Profiled with immunoSEQ multiplex PCR; TCRdb holds only in-frame clones, not every one. The sample consists of over 75,000 clones, approximately 80% of them appearing once. Source material: peripheral blood. The receptors come from an older woman with acute or convalescent COVID-19.

The chain uses TRBV9 and TRBJ2-7, with D possibly being TRBD1 (6 bases). Germline lookup yields CDR1 SGDLS and CDR2 YYNGEE. V lost 8 bases and J 3 bases, leaving 24 bases between the germline ends. This CDR3 is 16 amino acids long. In nucleotides, the CDR3 is TGTGCCAGTTTTTCTGGGACACCACCCGACTACTACGAGCAGTACTTC. It specifies CASFSGTPPDYYEQYF.

The V call is TRBV3-1 (or the pseudogene TRBV3-2), the J call TRBJ2-1; D is perhaps TRBD2 (6 bases). The CDR3 sequence is 16 residues long. Germline lookup yields CDR1 LGHDT and CDR2 YNNKEL (reference sequence). Trimming took off 1 base at V and 0 bases at J, with 10 bases between the two ends. CDR3: CASSQGVGSSYNEQFF. The CDR3 DNA reads as TGTGCCAGCAGCCAAGGCGTCGGGAGCTCCTACAATGAGCAGTTCTTC.

The chain has TRBV4-1 and TRBJ1-2, with a weak D call TRBD1 (5 bases). Trimming pared 0 bases from V and 9 bases from J, leaving 8 bases between. Germline lookup yields CDR1 MGHRA and CDR2 YSYEKL. The CDR3 extends over 12 amino acids. DNA for the CDR3: TGCGCCAGCAGCCAAGAGGCAGGGAGCTACACCTTC. It is translated as CASSQEAGSYTF.

The chain joins TRBV28 to TRBJ1-1, with a weak D call TRBD1 (6 bases). From germline, CDR1 is MDHEN and CDR2 SYDVKM. The ends were cut back, 5 bases at V and 5 bases at J, with 12 bases in the middle. The CDR3 runs 13 residues. CDR3 DNA: TGTGCCAGCAGTATTAGGGGGTTGACTGAAGCTTTCTTT. This encodes CASSIRGLTEAFF. Variable domain in full (rest from reference TRBV28 and TRBJ1-1): DVKVTQSSRYLVKRTGEKVFLECVQDMDHENMFWYRQDPGLGLRLIYFSYDVKMKEKGDIPEGYSVSREKKERFSLILESASTNQTSMYLCASSIRGLTEAFFGQGTRLTVV.

V is TRBV29-1 and J is TRBJ1-6; D perhaps matches TRBD1 (6 bases). The CDR3 has 14 amino acids. V was pared by 5 bases and J by 0 bases, with 8 bases between. Per the germline V gene, CDR1 is SQVTM and CDR2 is ANQGSEA. The CDR3 region is CSVKDSSYNSPLHF. The CDR3 DNA follows: TGCAGCGTTAAGGACAGCTCCTATAATTCACCCCTCCACTTT.

The chain employs TRBV3-1 (or the pseudogene TRBV3-2) and TRBJ2-5; the D gene is possibly TRBD2 (6 bases). CDR1 LGHDT and CDR2 YNNKEL come from the germline V gene (reference sequence). The V gene lost 5 bases and the J gene lost 4 bases, with 20 bases spanning the gap. The CDR3 totals 16 residues. As DNA, the CDR3 is TGTGCCAGCAGCAGTTTTTCAAGCGGAGGGACAGAGACCCAGTACTTC. It is translated as CASSSFSSGGTETQYF.

This rearrangement joins TRBV24-1 to TRBJ2-1; TRBD1 matches 7 bases. The CDR3 totals 16 residues. With 4 bases clipped from V and 2 bases from J, the junction kept 7 bases outside the gene matches. Germline V gene sequence: CDR1 KGHDR, CDR2 SFDVKD. In DNA, the CDR3 is TGTGCCACCAGTGACACCAAACAGGGGACCTACAATGAGCAGTTCTTC. This codes for CATSDTKQGTYNEQFF.

This clone appeared once. V gene TRBV6-4 combines with J gene TRBJ1-2; 8 bases match TRBD1. This CDR3 region has 14 residues. J lost 8 bases, V lost 3 bases, and 8 bases had no gene match. CDR1 and CDR2 from the germline V gene are MRHNA and SNTAGT. The CDR3 is CASSDTDRVLGYTF. The CDR3 nucleotides are TGTGCCAGCAGTGATACGGACAGGGTTTTAGGCTACACCTTC.

The V call is TRBV11-2, the J call TRBJ2-3; D is possibly TRBD2 (6 bases). V lost 1 base, J lost 8 bases, and 22 bases lay in between. The V gene's germline CDR1 is SGHAT and CDR2 FQNNGV. The CDR3 spans 17 residues. CDR3 region: CASSLASGTGPFGTQYF. The CDR3 coding sequence is TGTGCCAGCAGCTTAGCCTCCGGGACTGGTCCTTTCGGTACGCAGTATTTT.

The rearrangement links TRBV2 to TRBJ1-4; perhaps TRBD1 as D (5 bases). CDR1 is SNHLY, CDR2 FYNNEI, per germline. The CDR3 extends over 15 amino acids. V lost 2 bases, J lost 7 bases, and 14 bases lay in between. The DNA of the CDR3 is TGTGCCAGCAGTGAACGGAGGGGCATGGGTGAAAAACTGTTTTTT. Translating gives CASSERRGMGEKLFF.

In its sample, this clone was seen once. This chain links TRBV14 with TRBJ2-7; 9 nucleotides agree with TRBD2. In germline, CDR1 is SGHDN, CDR2 FVKESK. CDR3 length: 16 residues. The J segment lost 5 bases and the V segment lost 0 bases, leaving 8 bases of the junction unmatched. CDR3 in amino acids: CASSQELPSGNNEQYF. CDR3 DNA sequence: TGTGCCAGCAGCCAAGAGTTGCCTAGCGGGAACAACGAGCAGTACTTC.

The chain recombines TRBV6-5 with TRBJ2-7, with D tentatively TRBD2 (7 bases). Trimming took off 2 bases at V and 4 bases at J, with 15 bases between the two ends. CDR3 length: 15 residues. Germline V gene sequence: CDR1 MNHEY, CDR2 SVGAGI. This CDR3 reads CASSYRRGGQYEQYF. CDR3 DNA: TGTGCCAGCAGTTACCGGAGGGGGGGGCAATACGAGCAGTACTTC.

A single count supports this clone. The chain couples TRBV7-8 to TRBJ2-7; 8 nucleotides match TRBD2. CDR1 is SGHVS, CDR2 FQNEAQ, per germline. This CDR3 contains 14 residues. V shed 1 base and J 3 bases; nucleotides not matched to a gene: 2. The DNA of the CDR3 is TGTGCCAGCAGCTTAGAACTAGCGGTCTACGAGCAGTACTTC. This sequence encodes CASSLELAVYEQYF.

V usage is TRBV4-1 and J usage is TRBJ2-7; 7 nucleotides align to TRBD1. J lost 4 bases, V lost 0 bases, and 12 bases had no gene match. Germline assignment: CDR1 MGHRA and CDR2 YSYEKL. There are 17 residues in the CDR3. Written as DNA, the CDR3 is TGCGCCAGCAGCCAAGATTATTTAGTGGCAGGGGGATACGAGCAGTACTTC. Residues: CASSQDYLVAGGYEQYF.

This clone has only a few counts. V usage is TRBV19 and J usage is TRBJ2-1; possible D gene TRBD2, 6 bases. CDR1 LNHDA and CDR2 SQIVND come from the germline V gene (reference sequence). The CDR3 has 13 amino acids. Trimming removed 4 bases from V and 12 bases from J, with 16 bases in between. The DNA of the CDR3 is TGTGCCAGTAGTACGACTCCTCCCGGGGGGCAGTTCTTC. Translating gives CASSTTPPGGQFF. The whole variable domain, filled in from reference TRBV19 and TRBJ2-1, reads DGGITQSPKYLFRKEGQNVTLSCEQNLNHDAMYWYRQDPGQGLRLIYYSQIVNDFQKGDIAEGYSVSREKKESFPLTVTSAQKNPTAFYLCASSTTPPGGQFFGPGTRLTVL.